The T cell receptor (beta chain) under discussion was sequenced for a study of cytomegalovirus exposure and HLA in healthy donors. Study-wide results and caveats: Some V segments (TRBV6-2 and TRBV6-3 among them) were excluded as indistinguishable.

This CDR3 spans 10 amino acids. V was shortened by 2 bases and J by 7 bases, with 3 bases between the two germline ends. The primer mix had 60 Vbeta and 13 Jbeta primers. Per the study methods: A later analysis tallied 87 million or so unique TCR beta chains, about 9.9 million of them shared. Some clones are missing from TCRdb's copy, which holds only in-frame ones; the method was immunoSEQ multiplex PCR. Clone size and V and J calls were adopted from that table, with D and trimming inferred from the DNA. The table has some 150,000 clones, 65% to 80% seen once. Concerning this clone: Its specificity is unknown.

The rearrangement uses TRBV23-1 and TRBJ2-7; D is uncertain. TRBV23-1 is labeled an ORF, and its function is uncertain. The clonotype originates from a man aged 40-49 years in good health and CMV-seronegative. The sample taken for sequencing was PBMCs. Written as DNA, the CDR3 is TGCGCCAGCAGTCAAGCGGAGCAGTACTTC. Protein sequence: CASSQAEQYF.